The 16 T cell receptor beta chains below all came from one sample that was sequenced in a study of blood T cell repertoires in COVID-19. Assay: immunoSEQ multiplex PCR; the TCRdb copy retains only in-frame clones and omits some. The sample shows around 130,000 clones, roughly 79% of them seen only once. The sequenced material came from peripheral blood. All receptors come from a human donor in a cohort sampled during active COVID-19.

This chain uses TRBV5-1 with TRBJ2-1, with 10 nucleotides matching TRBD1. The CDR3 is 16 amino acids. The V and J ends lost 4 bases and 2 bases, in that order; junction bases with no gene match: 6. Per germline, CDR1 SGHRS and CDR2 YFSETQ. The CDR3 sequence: CASSQGTGVTYNEQFF. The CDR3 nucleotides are TGCGCCAGCAGCCAGGGGACAGGGGTCACCTACAATGAGCAGTTCTTC.

CDR3 DNA: TGTGCCAGCAGCGTAGATACAGGGTGGACTGAAGCTTTCTTT. It is translated as CASSVDTGWTEAFF. The chain employs TRBV9 and TRBJ1-1; D is possibly TRBD1 (6 bases). This CDR3 spans 14 amino acids. CDR1 and CDR2 (germline): SGDLS, YYNGEE. V was shortened by 0 bases and J by 5 bases, with 11 bases between the two germline ends.

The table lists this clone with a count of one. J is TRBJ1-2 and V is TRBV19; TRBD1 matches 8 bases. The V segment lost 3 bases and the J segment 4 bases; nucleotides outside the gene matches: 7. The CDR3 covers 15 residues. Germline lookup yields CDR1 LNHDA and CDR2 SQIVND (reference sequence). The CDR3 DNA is TGTGCCAGTAGTATCATCGACAGGGGCCCCTATGGCTACACCTTC. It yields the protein CASSIIDRGPYGYTF. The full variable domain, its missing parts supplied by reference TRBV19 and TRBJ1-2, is DGGITQSPKYLFRKEGQNVTLSCEQNLNHDAMYWYRQDPGQGLRLIYYSQIVNDFQKGDIAEGYSVSREKKESFPLTVTSAQKNPTAFYLCASSIIDRGPYGYTFGSGTRLTVV.

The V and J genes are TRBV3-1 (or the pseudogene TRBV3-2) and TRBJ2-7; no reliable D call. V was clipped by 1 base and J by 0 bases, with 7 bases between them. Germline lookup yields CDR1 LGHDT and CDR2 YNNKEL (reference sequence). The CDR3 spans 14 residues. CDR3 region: CASSQARSSYEQYF. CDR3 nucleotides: TGTGCCAGCAGCCAAGCTCGTAGCTCCTACGAGCAGTACTTC.

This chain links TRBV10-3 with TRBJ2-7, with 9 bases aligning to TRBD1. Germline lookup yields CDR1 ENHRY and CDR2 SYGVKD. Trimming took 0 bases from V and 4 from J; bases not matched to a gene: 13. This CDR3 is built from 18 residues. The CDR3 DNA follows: TGTGCCATCAGTGAGTCGGGGGGGGGACAGGGACGATTATACGAGCAGTACTTC. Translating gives CAISESGGGQGRLYEQYF.

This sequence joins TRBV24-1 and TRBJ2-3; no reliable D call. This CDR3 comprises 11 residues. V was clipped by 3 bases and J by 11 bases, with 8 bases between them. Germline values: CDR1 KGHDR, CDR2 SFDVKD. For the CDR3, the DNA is TGTGCCACCAGTGATAGAAGCAAGCAGTATTTT. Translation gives CATSDRSKQYF.

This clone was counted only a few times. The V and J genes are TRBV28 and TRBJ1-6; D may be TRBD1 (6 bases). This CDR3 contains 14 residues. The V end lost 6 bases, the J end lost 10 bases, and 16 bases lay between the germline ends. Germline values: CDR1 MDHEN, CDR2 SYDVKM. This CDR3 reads CASRGGGGNSPLHF. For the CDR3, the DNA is TGTGCCAGCAGAGGCGGGGGCGGGAACTCACCCCTCCACTTT.

CDR3 in DNA: TGCGCCAGCAGCAGCTTAGCGGGGGATCAGAATGAGCAGTTCTTC. Its protein is CASSSLAGDQNEQFF. The chain uses TRBV5-1 and TRBJ2-1, with 9 bases that match TRBD2. The CDR3 consists of 15 residues. Germline values: CDR1 SGHRS, CDR2 YFSETQ. V was pared by 4 bases and J by 7 bases, with 9 bases of the junction left unmatched.

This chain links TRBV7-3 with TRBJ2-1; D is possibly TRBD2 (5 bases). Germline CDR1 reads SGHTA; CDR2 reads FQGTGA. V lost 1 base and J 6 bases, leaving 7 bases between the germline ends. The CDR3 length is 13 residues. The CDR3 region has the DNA TGTGCCAGCAGCTTAAACCTAGCCAATGAGCAGTTCTTC. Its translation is CASSLNLANEQFF.

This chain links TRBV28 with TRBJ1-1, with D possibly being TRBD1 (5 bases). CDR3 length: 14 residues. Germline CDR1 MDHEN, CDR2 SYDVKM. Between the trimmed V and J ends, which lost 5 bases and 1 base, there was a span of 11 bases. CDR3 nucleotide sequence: TGTGCCAGCAGTCCCGGGGGGGGGAACACTGAAGCTTTCTTT. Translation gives CASSPGGGNTEAFF.

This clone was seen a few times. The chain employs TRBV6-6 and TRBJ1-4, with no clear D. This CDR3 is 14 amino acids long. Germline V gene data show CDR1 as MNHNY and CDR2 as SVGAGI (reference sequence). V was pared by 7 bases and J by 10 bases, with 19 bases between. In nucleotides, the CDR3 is TGTGCCAGCACAGAAAGTAGCCCGTCGGGAAAACTGTTTTTT. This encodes CASTESSPSGKLFF.

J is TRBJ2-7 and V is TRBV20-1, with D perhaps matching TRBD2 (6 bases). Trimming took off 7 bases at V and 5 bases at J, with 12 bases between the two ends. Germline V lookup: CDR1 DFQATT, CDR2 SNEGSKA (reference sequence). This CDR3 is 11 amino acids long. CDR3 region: CSVRLVHEQYF. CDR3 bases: TGCAGTGTCCGACTAGTACACGAGCAGTACTTC.

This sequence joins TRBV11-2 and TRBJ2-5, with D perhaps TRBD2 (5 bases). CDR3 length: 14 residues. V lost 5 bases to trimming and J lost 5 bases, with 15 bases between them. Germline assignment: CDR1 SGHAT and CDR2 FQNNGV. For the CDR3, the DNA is TGTGCCAGCAGCCCTCGACACGGCGGGGAGACCCAGTACTTC. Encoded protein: CASSPRHGGETQYF. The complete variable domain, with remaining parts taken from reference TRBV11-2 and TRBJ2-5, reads EAGVAQSPRYKIIEKRQSVAFWCNPISGHATLYWYQQILGQGPKLLIQFQNNGVVDDSQLPKDRFSAERLKGVDSTLKIQPAKLEDSAVYLCASSPRHGGETQYFGPGTRLLVL.

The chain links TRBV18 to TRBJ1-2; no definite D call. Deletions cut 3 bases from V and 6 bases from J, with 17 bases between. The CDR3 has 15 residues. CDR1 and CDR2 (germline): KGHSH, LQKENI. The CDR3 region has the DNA TGTGCCAGCTCACCCTTACCGCCGGGGAAGGATGGCTACACCTTC. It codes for CASSPLPPGKDGYTF.

The CDR3 DNA reads TGTGCCAGCAGCCAGGCCAGGGGACAGTCCTACGAGCAGTACTTC. Translating it yields CASSQARGQSYEQYF. The chain joins TRBV5-5 to TRBJ2-7, with TRBD1 identical over 7 bases. J gave up 1 base and V 4 bases, and 8 bases lay outside the gene matches. Germline V CDR1 and CDR2: SGHKS, YYEKEE (reference sequence). The CDR3 is 15 amino acids.

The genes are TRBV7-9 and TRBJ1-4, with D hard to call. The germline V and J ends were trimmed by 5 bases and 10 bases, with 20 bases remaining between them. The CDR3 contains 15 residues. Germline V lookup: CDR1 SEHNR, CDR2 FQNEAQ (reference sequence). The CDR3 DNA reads TGTGCCAGCAGCCCCTCTGACTCAACCGCGGGAAAACTGTTTTTT. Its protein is CASSPSDSTAGKLFF. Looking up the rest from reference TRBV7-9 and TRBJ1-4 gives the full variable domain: DTGVSQNPRHKITKRGQNVTFRCDPISEHNRLYWYRQTLGQGPEFLTYFQNEAQLEKSRLLSDRFSAERPKGSFSTLEIQRTEQGDSAMYLCASSPSDSTAGKLFFGSGTQLSVL.